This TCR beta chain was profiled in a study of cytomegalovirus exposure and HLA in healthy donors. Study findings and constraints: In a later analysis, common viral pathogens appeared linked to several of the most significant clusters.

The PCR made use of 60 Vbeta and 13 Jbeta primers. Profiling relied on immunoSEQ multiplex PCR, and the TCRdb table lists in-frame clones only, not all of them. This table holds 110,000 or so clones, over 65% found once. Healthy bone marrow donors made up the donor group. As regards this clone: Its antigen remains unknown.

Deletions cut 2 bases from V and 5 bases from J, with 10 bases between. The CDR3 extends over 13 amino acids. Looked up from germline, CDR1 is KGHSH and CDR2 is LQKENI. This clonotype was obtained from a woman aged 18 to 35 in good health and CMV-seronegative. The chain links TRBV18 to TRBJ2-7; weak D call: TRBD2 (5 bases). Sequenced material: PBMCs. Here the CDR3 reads CASSPSGENEQYV. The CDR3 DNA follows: TGTGCCAGCTCACCATCCGGGGAAAACGAGCAGTACGTC.